These T cell receptor beta chains were read from a single sample in a study of T-cell reconstitution after alpha-beta-depleted transplantation in children. Each CDR3 protein is one row after TCRdb ran MiXCR on the PCR reads. The data contain almost 500,000 distinct CDR3 sequences, around 12% of them singletons. This specimen consisted of PBMCs from the stem cell graft donor, obtained from the stem cell graft. These TCRs come from a human donor who donated a stem cell graft to a child with combined immunodeficiency. CDR3s include the opening cysteine and the closing phenylalanine or tryptophan. The D gene is left open where the match is weak. Clone size is given for some rows only: seen once, a few or many times, or a class if the clone is expanded.

>TRBJ2-1|TRBV30|NA|NA
CAWSGYDDEQFF
TGTGCCTGGAGTGGCTACGACGATGAGCAGTTCTTC
>TRBJ2-1|TRBV3-1|NA|NA
CASSQDYYNEQFF
TGTGCCAGCAGCCAAGATTATTACAATGAGCAGTTCTTC
>TRBJ2-4|TRBV6-1|few|NA
CASSDLWGESIQYF
TGTGCCAGCAGTGATCTCTGGGGAGAGAGCATTCAGTACTTC
>TRBJ2-3|TRBV7-7|few|NA
CASIPISGTDTQYF
TGTGCCAGCATCCCGATTAGCGGCACAGATACGCAGTATTTT
>TRBJ2-2|TRBV11-1|few|NA
CASSVRTAMERSRWNTGELFF
TGTGCCAGCAGCGTTCGGACCGCAATGGAAAGGTCGCGTTGGAACACCGGGGAGCTGTTTTTT
>TRBJ2-7|TRBV4-3|many|NA
CASSQAVGDYEQYF
TGCGCCAGCAGCCAAGCGGTTGGGGACTACGAGCAGTACTTC
>TRBJ2-3|TRBV6-5|NA|TRBD2
CASSWTSVGTDTQYF
TGTGCCAGCAGTTGGACTAGCGTAGGGACAGATACGCAGTATTTT
>TRBJ1-1|TRBV6-5|many|TRBD1
CASKDRAKMNTEAFF
TGTGCCAGCAAGGACAGGGCCAAAATGAACACTGAAGCTTTCTTT
>TRBJ2-1|TRBV4-3|few|TRBD2
CASSQDSPRFAGEDNEQFF
TGCGCCAGCAGCCAAGATTCCCCCCGCTTCGCGGGAGAGGACAATGAGCAGTTCTTC
>TRBJ2-7|TRBV7-9|few|TRBD2
CASSDSGRAREQYF
TGTGCCAGCAGCGATAGCGGGAGGGCACGGGAGCAGTACTTC
>TRBJ2-7|TRBV7-2|NA|NA
CASSPRAQENYEQYF
TGTGCCAGCAGCCCCAGGGCACAAGAGAACTACGAGCAGTACTTC
>TRBJ2-5|TRBV15|few|NA
CATSREGSKGETQYF
TGTGCCACCAGCAGAGAAGGGTCAAAAGGAGAGACCCAGTACTTC
>TRBJ2-2|TRBV11-1|many|NA
CASSLVGGSPNTGELFF
TGTGCCAGCAGCTTAGTGGGAGGCTCGCCCAACACCGGGGAGCTGTTTTTT
>TRBJ2-1|TRBV29-1|NA|TRBD1
CSVFDRGNEQFF
TGCAGCGTTTTTGACAGGGGGAATGAGCAGTTCTTC
>TRBJ2-3|TRBV6-5|many|TRBD2
CASRHTLRISGKPDTQYF
TGTGCCAGCAGACATACTCTCCGGATTAGCGGGAAGCCAGATACGCAGTATTTT
>TRBJ1-2|TRBV12-3/TRBV12-4|NA|TRBD1
CASSFGDRGHGYTF
TGTGCCAGCAGTTTTGGGGACAGGGGCCATGGCTACACCTTC
>TRBJ2-5|TRBV7-2|NA|NA
CASSLSTSDQETQYF
TGTGCCAGCAGCTTAAGTACATCAGATCAAGAGACCCAGTACTTC
>TRBJ2-5|TRBV7-9|NA|TRBD2
CASSARGGRETQYF
TGTGCCAGCAGCGCGCGGGGGGGCCGGGAGACCCAGTACTTC
>TRBJ2-7|TRBV30|NA|NA
CAWSVPPPDEQYF
TGTGCCTGGAGTGTCCCCCCACCGGACGAGCAGTACTTC
>TRBJ2-1|TRBV12-3/TRBV12-4|few|TRBD1
CASSGTGASRRERNEQFF
TGTGCCAGCAGCGGGACAGGGGCATCCCGCCGGGAGCGGAATGAGCAGTTCTTC
>TRBJ1-2|TRBV5-8|few|NA
CASSPEINYGYTF
TGTGCCAGCAGCCCGGAGATTAACTATGGCTACACCTTC
>TRBJ2-3|TRBV7-2|few|TRBD2
CASSSQAGWADTQYF
TGTGCCAGCAGCTCTCAAGCGGGATGGGCAGATACGCAGTATTTT
>TRBJ2-7|TRBV12-3/TRBV12-4|once|TRBD1
CASSFTHWTGGYEQYF
TGTGCCAGCAGTTTCACCCATTGGACAGGGGGCTACGAGCAGTACTTC
>TRBJ2-4|TRBV12-3/TRBV12-4|few|NA
CASSFSLGNIQYF
TGTGCCAGCAGTTTTTCGTTGGGAAACATTCAGTACTTC
>TRBJ2-1|TRBV20-1|NA|NA
CSQATRSSYNEQFF
TGCAGCCAGGCGACCAGAAGCTCCTACAATGAGCAGTTCTTC
>TRBJ1-2|TRBV3-1|few|NA
CASSQAAEGGYTF
TGTGCCAGCAGCCAAGCGGCGGAAGGCGGCTACACCTTC
>TRBJ2-5|TRBV14|NA|TRBD1
CASSQLLRGPQETQYF
TGTGCCAGCAGCCAACTGCTCAGGGGGCCCCAAGAGACCCAGTACTTC
>TRBJ1-3|TRBV7-2|NA|NA
CASRRSPVSGNTIYF
TGTGCCAGCCGACGCAGCCCGGTCTCTGGAAACACCATATATTTT
>TRBJ2-3|TRBV12-3/TRBV12-4|many|NA
CASSLGAALGTDTQYF
TGTGCCAGCAGTTTAGGGGCGGCCTTGGGCACAGATACGCAGTATTTT
>TRBJ1-4|TRBV6-5|few|NA
CASSYGGEEGPYEKLFF
TGTGCCAGCAGTTACGGAGGGGAAGAAGGTCCATATGAAAAACTGTTTTTT
>TRBJ2-7|TRBV12-3/TRBV12-4|NA|NA
CASSPELSEQYF
TGTGCCAGCAGTCCCGAGTTGAGCGAGCAGTACTTC
>TRBJ2-3|TRBV15|many|NA
CATREPGTDTQYF
TGTGCCACCAGGGAACCTGGCACAGATACGCAGTATTTT
>TRBJ2-1|TRBV2|NA|TRBD2
CASSDDQRGINEQFF
TGTGCCAGCAGTGATGACCAGCGGGGTATAAATGAGCAGTTCTTC
>TRBJ2-5|TRBV6-5|NA|NA
CASSYTGKQETQYF
TGTGCCAGCAGTTACACAGGCAAACAAGAGACCCAGTACTTC
>TRBJ1-4|TRBV29-1|NA|TRBD1
CSSRTGEMEKLFF
TGCAGCTCTCGGACAGGGGAGATGGAAAAACTGTTTTTT
>TRBJ2-1|TRBV20-1|NA|NA
CSPKMQGSYNEQFF
TGCAGTCCGAAGATGCAAGGGTCGTACAATGAGCAGTTCTTC
>TRBJ2-3|TRBV9|few|NA
CASSARSYSTDTQYF
TGTGCCAGCAGCGCCCGGAGCTATAGCACAGATACGCAGTATTTT
>TRBJ2-7|TRBV6-1|few|TRBD1
CASRDRSYSYEQYF
TGTGCCAGCAGGGACAGGTCGTACTCCTACGAGCAGTACTTC
>TRBJ2-7|TRBV6-2/TRBV6-3|NA|NA
CASSGGRAREQYF
TGTGCCAGCAGTGGGGGCAGGGCTCGCGAGCAGTACTTC
>TRBJ1-3|TRBV3-1|few|TRBD1
CASSQNPQGAFGNTIYF
TGTGCCAGCAGCCAGAACCCTCAGGGGGCGTTTGGAAACACCATATATTTT
>TRBJ2-3|TRBV12-3/TRBV12-4|few|NA
CASSLGATQITQYF
TGTGCCAGCAGTTTGGGAGCGACACAGATTACGCAGTATTTT
>TRBJ2-7|TRBV27|few|NA
CASSFFGEQYF
TGTGCCAGCAGCTTTTTTGGGGAGCAGTACTTC
>TRBJ1-4|TRBV20-1|few|NA
CSASQNNEKLFF
TGCAGTGCTAGCCAAAATAATGAAAAACTGTTTTTT
>TRBJ2-6|TRBV7-3|NA|TRBD1
CASSLTGYGANVLTF
TGTGCCAGCAGCTTGACAGGGTACGGGGCCAACGTCCTGACTTTC
>TRBJ1-1|TRBV7-9|few|NA
CASSFFGVPEAFF
TGTGCCAGCAGCTTTTTTGGGGTCCCTGAAGCTTTCTTT
>TRBJ2-5|TRBV12-3/TRBV12-4|many|NA
CASSFHTGAQAKETQYF
TGTGCCAGCAGTTTCCATACGGGGGCCCAGGCAAAAGAGACCCAGTACTTC
>TRBJ1-5|TRBV12-3/TRBV12-4|few|NA
CASSFGVNQPQHF
TGTGCCAGCAGTTTTGGAGTGAATCAGCCCCAGCATTTT
>TRBJ2-1|TRBV4-3|few|TRBD1
CASSARGQGRYNEQFF
TGCGCCAGCAGCGCTCGAGGACAGGGGCGCTACAATGAGCAGTTCTTC
>TRBJ2-3|TRBV2|few|NA
CASSVPGTDTQYF
TGTGCCAGCAGTGTACCAGGGACAGATACGCAGTATTTT
>TRBJ1-3|TRBV7-2|NA|NA
CASSRGGPFSGNTIYF
TGTGCCAGCAGCAGAGGGGGGCCTTTCTCTGGAAACACCATATATTTT
>TRBJ1-1|TRBV11-2|many|NA
CASKNGGGKYTEAFF
TGTGCCAGCAAAAACGGGGGGGGAAAGTACACTGAAGCTTTCTTT
>TRBJ1-3|TRBV12-3/TRBV12-4|NA|NA
CASSLSAVGVPWDTIYF
TGTGCCAGCAGTTTATCCGCCGTGGGGGTTCCTTGGGACACCATATATTTT
>TRBJ1-4|TRBV10-3|many|NA
CAISLGRNEKLFF
TGTGCCATCAGTCTCGGACGGAATGAAAAACTGTTTTTT
>TRBJ2-5|TRBV5-6|many|NA
CASSWTYQETQYF
TGTGCCAGCAGCTGGACATACCAAGAGACCCAGTACTTC
>TRBJ1-3|TRBV6-5|few|NA
CASSYSGQRPGNTIYF
TGTGCCAGCAGTTACTCGGGGCAGCGCCCCGGAAACACCATATATTTT